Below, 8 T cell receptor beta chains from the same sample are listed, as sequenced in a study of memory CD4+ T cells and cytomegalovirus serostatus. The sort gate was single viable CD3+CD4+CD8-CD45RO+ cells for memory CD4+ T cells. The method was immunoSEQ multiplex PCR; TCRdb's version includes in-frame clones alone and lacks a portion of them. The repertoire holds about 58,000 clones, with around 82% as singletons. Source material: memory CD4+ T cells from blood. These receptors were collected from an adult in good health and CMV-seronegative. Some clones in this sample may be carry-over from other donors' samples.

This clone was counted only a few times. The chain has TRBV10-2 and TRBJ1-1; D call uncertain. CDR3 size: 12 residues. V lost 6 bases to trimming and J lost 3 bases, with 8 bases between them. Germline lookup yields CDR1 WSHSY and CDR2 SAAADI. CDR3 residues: CASRTEYTEAFF. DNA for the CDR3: TGCGCCAGCAGGACGGAGTACACTGAAGCTTTCTTT.

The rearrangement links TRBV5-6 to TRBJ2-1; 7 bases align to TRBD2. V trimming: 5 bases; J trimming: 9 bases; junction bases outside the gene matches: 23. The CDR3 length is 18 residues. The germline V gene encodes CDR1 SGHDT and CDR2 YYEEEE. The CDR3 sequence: CASSVFRRGRGGDGEQFF. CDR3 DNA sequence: TGTGCCAGCAGTGTTTTTCGACGGGGGAGGGGCGGTGACGGTGAGCAGTTCTTC.

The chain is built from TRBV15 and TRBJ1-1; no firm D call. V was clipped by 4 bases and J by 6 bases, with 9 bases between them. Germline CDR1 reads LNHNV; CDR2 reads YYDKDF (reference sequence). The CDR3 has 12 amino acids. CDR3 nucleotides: TGTGCCACCAGCACCGGACGGTCTGAAGCTTTCTTT. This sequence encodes CATSTGRSEAFF.

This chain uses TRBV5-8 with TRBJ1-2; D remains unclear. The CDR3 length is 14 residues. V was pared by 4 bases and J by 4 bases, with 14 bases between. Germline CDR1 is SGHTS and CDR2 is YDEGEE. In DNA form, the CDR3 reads TGTGCCAGCAGCCCGGGTGTGGGTCCCTATGGCTACACCTTC. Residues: CASSPGVGPYGYTF.

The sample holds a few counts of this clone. The CDR3 protein is CASSIQSGANVLTF. The CDR3 region has the DNA TGTGCCAGTAGTATCCAGTCGGGGGCCAACGTCCTGACTTTC. The rearrangement links TRBV19 to TRBJ2-6; D uncertain. Per germline, CDR1 LNHDA and CDR2 SQIVND (reference sequence). The CDR3 is 14 amino acids. The V end lost 3 bases, the J end lost 4 bases, and 7 bases lay between the germline ends. Combining the CDR3 with reference TRBV19 and TRBJ2-6 gives the whole variable domain DGGITQSPKYLFRKEGQNVTLSCEQNLNHDAMYWYRQDPGQGLRLIYYSQIVNDFQKGDIAEGYSVSREKKESFPLTVTSAQKNPTAFYLCASSIQSGANVLTFGAGSRLTVL.

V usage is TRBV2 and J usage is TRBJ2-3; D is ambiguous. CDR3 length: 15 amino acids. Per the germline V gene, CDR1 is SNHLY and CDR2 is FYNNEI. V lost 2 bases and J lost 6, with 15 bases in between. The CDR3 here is CASSETGVLTDTQYF. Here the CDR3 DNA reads TGTGCCAGCAGTGAAACTGGAGTTCTGACGGATACGCAGTATTTT.

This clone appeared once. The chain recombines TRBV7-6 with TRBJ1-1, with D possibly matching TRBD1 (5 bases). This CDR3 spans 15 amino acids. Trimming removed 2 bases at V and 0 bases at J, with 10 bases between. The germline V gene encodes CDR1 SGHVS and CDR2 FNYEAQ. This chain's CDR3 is CASSLSTGVNTEAFF. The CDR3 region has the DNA TGTGCCAGCAGCTTAAGCACAGGAGTGAACACTGAAGCTTTCTTT. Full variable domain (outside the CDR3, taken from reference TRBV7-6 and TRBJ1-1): GAGVSQSPRYKVTKRGQDVALRCDPISGHVSLYWYRQALGQGPEFLTYFNYEAQQDKSGLPNDRFSAERPEGSISTLTIQRTEQRDSAMYRCASSLSTGVNTEAFFGQGTRLTVV.

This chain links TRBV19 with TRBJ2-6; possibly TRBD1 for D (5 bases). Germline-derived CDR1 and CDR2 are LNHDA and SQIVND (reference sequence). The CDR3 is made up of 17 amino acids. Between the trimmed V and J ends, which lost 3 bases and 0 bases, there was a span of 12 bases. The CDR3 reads CASSIRRVRSGANVLTF. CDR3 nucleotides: TGTGCCAGTAGTATCCGCAGGGTGCGCTCTGGGGCCAACGTCCTGACTTTC.